Listed below are T cell receptor beta chains from one sample, sequenced in a study of T cells in Graves' hyperthyroidism and ophthalmopathy. TCRdb reprocessed the multiplex PCR reads via MiXCR and lists one record per CDR3 protein. The data show fewer than 650,000 distinct CDR3 sequences, about 14% seen once. The material sequenced was blood. These receptors were obtained from a woman aged 40 to 50 with Graves' ophthalmopathy. Each CDR3 is given with its conserved first and last residue.

>TRBV20-1|13|TRBJ1-1
CSARGGTEGRAFF
>TRBV28|13|TRBJ1-2
CASTPGQVFGYTF
>TRBV7-8|16|TRBJ2-7
CASSRLGSGSAVEQYF
>TRBV12-3/TRBV12-4|12|TRBJ2-7
CASSFVRGVQYF
>TRBV6-1|16|TRBJ2-7
CASSDEEGTSGYEQYF
>TRBV19|17|TRBJ2-4
CASSIDPTSGTKNIQYF
>TRBV2|17|TRBJ2-3
CASSEQAGGLSADTQYF
>TRBV27|13|TRBJ2-7
CASRPLGSYEQYF
>TRBV4-2|15|TRBJ1-2
CASSQGVGVVYGYTF
>TRBV10-1|13|TRBJ2-5
CASSVGHEETQYF
>TRBV6-1|15|TRBJ2-7
CASSELGGRPDEQYF
>TRBV27|17|TRBJ1-2
CASSFTGTRASFYGYTF
>TRBV12-3/TRBV12-4|15|TRBJ2-5
CASKLDGPSPETQYF
>TRBV6-2/TRBV6-3|13|TRBJ2-5
CASSPAAQETQYF
>TRBV19|13|TRBJ2-7
CASSIETAYEQYF
>TRBV7-9|13|TRBJ1-1
CASSPRGAGEAFF
>TRBV27|15|TRBJ2-7
CASSYQRSTYYEQYF
>TRBV5-1|17|TRBJ2-5
CASSLGAGTGDQETQYF
>TRBV28|16|TRBJ2-6
CASSFGQYSGANVLTF
>TRBV24-1|16|TRBJ2-6
CATAGTSGSGANVLTF
>TRBV2|13|TRBJ2-7
CASTPQGKDEQYF
>TRBV6-1|13|TRBJ1-2
CASSEQGFYGYTF
>TRBV6-2/TRBV6-3|17|TRBJ2-7
CASSSPPRAREGYEQYF
>TRBV6-2/TRBV6-3|12|TRBJ1-1
CASSSWESEAFF
>TRBV4-2|15|TRBJ2-7
CASSQNLATPYEQYF
>TRBV5-6|11|TRBJ1-2
CASSLDRAKLF
>TRBV15|16|TRBJ2-7
CATSRDRGTVTYEQYF
>TRBV5-1|14|TRBJ2-7
CASSGGFSSYEQYF
>TRBV6-1|15|TRBJ2-7
CASSPRTGSSYEQYF
>TRBV28|20|TRBJ2-4
CASSPLGLAGGFLVRNIQYF
>TRBV11-2|20|TRBJ2-2
CASSLDLGRQGYSNTGELFF
>TRBV10-3|13|TRBJ1-2
CAISESQGGGYTF
>TRBV11-2|16|TRBJ1-1
CASSPLTGKFRTEAFF
>TRBV12-3/TRBV12-4|14|TRBJ1-3
CASKVYETADTIYF
>TRBV10-3|15|TRBJ1-5
CATTPGDRGGQPQHF
>TRBV6-1|16|TRBJ1-2
CASRAPFRRGAYGYTF
>TRBV6-5|14|TRBJ2-5
CASSYQGAGETQYF
>TRBV2|14|TRBJ2-5
CASSDPPGRETQYF
>TRBV25-1|13|TRBJ1-2
CASSDLTGDGYTF
>TRBV11-1|17|TRBJ2-7
CASSLAQGPRIGNEQYF
>TRBV14|16|TRBJ1-2
CASSPPGGQVNYGYTF
>TRBV10-3|18|TRBJ2-5
CAISASTGLAGLSETQYF
>TRBV12-3/TRBV12-4|12|TRBJ1-2
CASSVSVYGYTF
>TRBV12-3/TRBV12-4|12|TRBJ1-1
CASSFPRSEAFF
>TRBV6-1|16|TRBJ1-5
CASSEAQGAYNQPPHF
>TRBV20-1|15|TRBJ2-7
CSARDGARGLYEQYF
>TRBV20-1|14|TRBJ1-1
CSATLDGMNTEAFF
>TRBV5-1|14|TRBJ2-5
CASSLQLPQETQYF
>TRBV5-4|15|TRBJ2-3
CASSYGTGGTDTQYF
>TRBV12-3/TRBV12-4|14|TRBJ1-1
CASSSSTINTEAFF
>TRBV7-2|15|TRBJ1-4
CASSLQGSHNEKLFF